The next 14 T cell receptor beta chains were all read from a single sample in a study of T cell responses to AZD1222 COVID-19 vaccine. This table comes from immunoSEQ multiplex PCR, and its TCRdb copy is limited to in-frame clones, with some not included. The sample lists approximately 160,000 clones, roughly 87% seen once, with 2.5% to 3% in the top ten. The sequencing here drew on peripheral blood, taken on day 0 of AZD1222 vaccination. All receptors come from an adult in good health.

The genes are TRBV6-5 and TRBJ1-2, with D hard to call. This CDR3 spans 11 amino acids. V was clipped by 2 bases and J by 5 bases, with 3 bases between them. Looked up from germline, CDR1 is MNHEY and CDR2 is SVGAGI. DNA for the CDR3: TGTGCCAGCAGTTACGGGTATGGCTACACCTTC. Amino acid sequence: CASSYGYGYTF.

The CDR3 DNA follows: TGTGCCAGCAGTTACAGGGACAGGGGTTACGAGCAGTACTTC. Protein sequence: CASSYRDRGYEQYF. The chain joins TRBV6-5 to TRBJ2-7, with 10 bases aligning to TRBD1. The CDR3 runs 14 residues. The V segment lost 2 bases and the J segment 4 bases; nucleotides outside the gene matches: 2. Germline V gene lookup returns CDR1 MNHEY and CDR2 SVGAGI.

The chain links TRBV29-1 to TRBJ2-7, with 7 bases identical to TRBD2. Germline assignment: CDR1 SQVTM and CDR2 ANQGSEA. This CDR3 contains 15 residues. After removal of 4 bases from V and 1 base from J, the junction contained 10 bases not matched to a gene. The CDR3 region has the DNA TGCAGCGTTGGGAAGGGCGGGAGAGCGTCCTACGAGCAGTACTTC. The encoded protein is CSVGKGGRASYEQYF.

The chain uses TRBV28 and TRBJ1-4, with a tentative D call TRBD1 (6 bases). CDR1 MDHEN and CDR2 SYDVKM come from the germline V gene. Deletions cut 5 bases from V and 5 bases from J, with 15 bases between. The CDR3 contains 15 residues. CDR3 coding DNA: TGTGCCAGCAGTAACCCAGGGGACACCAATGAAAAACTGTTTTTT. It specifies CASSNPGDTNEKLFF.

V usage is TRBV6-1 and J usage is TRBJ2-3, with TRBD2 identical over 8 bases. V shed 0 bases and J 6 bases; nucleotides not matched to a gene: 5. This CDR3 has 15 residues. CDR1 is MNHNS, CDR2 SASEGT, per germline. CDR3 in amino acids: CASSEASGGPDTQYF. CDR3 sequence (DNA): TGTGCCAGCAGTGAAGCATCGGGAGGGCCGGATACGCAGTATTTT.

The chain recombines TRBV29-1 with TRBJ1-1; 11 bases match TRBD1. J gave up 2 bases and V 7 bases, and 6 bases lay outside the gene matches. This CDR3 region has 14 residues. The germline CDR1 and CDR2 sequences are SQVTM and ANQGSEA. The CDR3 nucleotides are TGCAGCGGACGGACAGGGGGCCGTAACACTGAAGCTTTCTTT. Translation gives CSGRTGGRNTEAFF.

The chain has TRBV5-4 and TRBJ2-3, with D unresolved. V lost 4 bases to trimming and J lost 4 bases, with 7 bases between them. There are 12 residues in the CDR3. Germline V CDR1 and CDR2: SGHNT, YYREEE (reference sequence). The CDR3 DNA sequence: TGTGCCAGCAGCGCCCTCGCAGATACGCAGTATTTT. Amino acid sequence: CASSALADTQYF.

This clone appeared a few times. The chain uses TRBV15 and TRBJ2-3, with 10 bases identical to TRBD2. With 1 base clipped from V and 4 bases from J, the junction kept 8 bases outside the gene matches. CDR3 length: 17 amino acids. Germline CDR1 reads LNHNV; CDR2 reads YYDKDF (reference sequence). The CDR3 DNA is TGTGCCACCAGCAGAGGGCTAGCGGGAGTTGGTGCAGATACGCAGTATTTT. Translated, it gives CATSRGLAGVGADTQYF. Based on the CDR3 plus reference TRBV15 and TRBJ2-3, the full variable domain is DAMVIQNPRYQVTQFGKPVTLSCSQTLNHNVMYWYQQKSSQAPKLLFHYYDKDFNNEADTPDNFQSRRPNTSFCFLDIRSPGLGDTAMYLCATSRGLAGVGADTQYFGPGTRLTVL.

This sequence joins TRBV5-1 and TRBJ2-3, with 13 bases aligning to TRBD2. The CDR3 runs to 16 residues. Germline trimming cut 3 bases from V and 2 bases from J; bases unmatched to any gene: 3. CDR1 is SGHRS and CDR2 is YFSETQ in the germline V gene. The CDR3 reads CASSYGLAGDTDTQYF. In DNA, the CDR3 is TGCGCCAGCAGCTACGGACTAGCGGGAGACACAGATACGCAGTATTTT.

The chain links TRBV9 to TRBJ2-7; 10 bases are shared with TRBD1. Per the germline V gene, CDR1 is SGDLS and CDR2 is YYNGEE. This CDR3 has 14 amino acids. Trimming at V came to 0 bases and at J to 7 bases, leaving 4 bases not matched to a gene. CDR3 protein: CASSVDDRGLEQYF. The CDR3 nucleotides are TGTGCCAGCAGCGTAGATGACAGGGGGCTTGAGCAGTACTTC. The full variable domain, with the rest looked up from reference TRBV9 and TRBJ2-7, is DSGVTQTPKHLITATGQRVTLRCSPRSGDLSVYWYQQSLDQGLQFLIQYYNGEERAKGNILERFSAQQFPDLHSELNLSSLELGDSALYFCASSVDDRGLEQYFGPGTRLTVT.

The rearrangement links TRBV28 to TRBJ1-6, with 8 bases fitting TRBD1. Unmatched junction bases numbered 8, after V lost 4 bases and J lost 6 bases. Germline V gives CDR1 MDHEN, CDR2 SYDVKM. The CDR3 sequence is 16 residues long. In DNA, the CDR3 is TGTGCCAGCAGTTCCGGTGGGGGACAGGCTAATTCACCCCTCCACTTT. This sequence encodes CASSSGGGQANSPLHF.

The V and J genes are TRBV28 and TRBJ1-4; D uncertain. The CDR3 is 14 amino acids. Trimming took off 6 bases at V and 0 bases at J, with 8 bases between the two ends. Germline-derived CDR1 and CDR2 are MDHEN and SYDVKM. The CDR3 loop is CASRPAATNEKLFF. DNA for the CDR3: TGTGCCAGCAGACCAGCAGCAACTAATGAAAAACTGTTTTTT.

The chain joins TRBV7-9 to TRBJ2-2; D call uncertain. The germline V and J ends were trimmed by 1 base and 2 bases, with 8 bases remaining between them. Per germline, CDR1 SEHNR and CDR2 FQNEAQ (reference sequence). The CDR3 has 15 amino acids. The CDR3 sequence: CASSLVPRNTGELFF. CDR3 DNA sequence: TGTGCCAGCAGCTTAGTTCCCAGAAACACCGGGGAGCTGTTTTTT.

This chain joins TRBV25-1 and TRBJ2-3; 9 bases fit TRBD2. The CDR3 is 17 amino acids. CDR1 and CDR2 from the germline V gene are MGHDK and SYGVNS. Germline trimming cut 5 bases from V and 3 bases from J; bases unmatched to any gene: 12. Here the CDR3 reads CASSLLRSSGNTDTQYF. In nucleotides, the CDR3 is TGTGCCAGCAGTCTTCTTAGGTCTAGCGGGAATACAGATACGCAGTATTTT. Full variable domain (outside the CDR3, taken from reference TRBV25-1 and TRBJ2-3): EADIYQTPRYLVIGTGKKITLECSQTMGHDKMYWYQQDPGMELHLIHYSYGVNSTEKGDLSSESTVSRIRTEHFPLTLESARPSHTSQYLCASSLLRSSGNTDTQYFGPGTRLTVL.